This T cell receptor (beta chain) was recorded in a study of OX40 agonist ivuxolimab in advanced cancers. Points on this clone: Its antigen is not identified.

In germline, CDR1 is SGHNT, CDR2 YYREEE (reference sequence). Trimming cost V 5 bases and J 3 bases, with 17 bases left between them. The CDR3 is 16 amino acids. Whole-study findings and limits: Also present in some nonresponders was a low level of normalized T-cell clonal expansion. Near-lowest levels of clonal expansion characterized partial responders at 0.1-3.0 mg/kg. Clonal expansion from baseline to week 6 occurred in both CD4+ and CD8+ T cells.

Sequencing was performed with immunoSEQ multiplex PCR; in TCRdb, only in-frame clones are kept and a portion is missing. The data show about 110,000 clones, around 90% seen once. This clonotype was sampled from an adult with an advanced solid tumor such as melanoma, head and neck, liver or kidney cancer. This chain links TRBV5-4 with TRBJ2-2, with D perhaps assigned TRBD1 or TRBD2 (5 bases each). The sample was CD4+ or CD8+ T cells sorted from blood, taken in a trial of the OX40 agonist ivuxolimab. CDR3 protein: CASSFAGSRDTGELFF. CDR3 nucleotides: TGTGCCAGCAGTTTCGCAGGGAGCCGGGACACCGGGGAGCTGTTTTTT.